Below, one T cell receptor beta chain is given with its context. V was trimmed by 6 bases and J by 2 bases, leaving 17 bases between them. This CDR3 spans 16 amino acids. Germline CDR1 is LNHDA and CDR2 is SQIVND (reference sequence). This entry is derived from a study of blood T cell repertoires in COVID-19. Study-wide context: Researchers got acute and convalescent COVID-19 samples from the United States, Italy and Spain. From T cells, B-cell-depleted T cells, or PBMCs came the material, which was cDNA or gDNA.

Authors' methods: Scientists estimated how many nucleated cells there were by amplifying reference gene primers. Clones were sequenced by immunoSEQ multiplex PCR, and TCRdb holds only the in-frame ones, with some missing. V, J and clone size are taken as reported in that table, and D and trimming were inferred from the DNA itself. This table holds around 250,000 clones, 80% to 90% found once. Seattle patients were enrolled during active infection and followed longitudinally. The source of this sequence is a woman in her 70s with COVID-19, enrolled during active disease. The sample consisted of peripheral blood. V gene TRBV19 combines with J gene TRBJ1-5; possibly TRBD1 for D (6 bases). CDR3: CASSTNRELRNQPQHF. The CDR3 DNA reads TGTGCCAGTAGCACGAACAGGGAATTGCGCAATCAGCCCCAGCATTTT.